The table lists the clone carrying this TCR beta chain with a few counts. This table comes from immunoSEQ multiplex PCR, and its TCRdb copy is limited to in-frame clones, with some not included. In the table there are about 160,000 clones, roughly 90% of which are singletons. The sample comes from a study of blood T cell repertoires in COVID-19. The CDR3 totals 14 residues. V was cut by 4 bases and J by 3 bases, with 10 bases left in between. CDR1 and CDR2 from the germline V gene are LGHNA and YSLEER. The V call is TRBV4-3, the J call TRBJ2-1; no firm D call. The sample comprised peripheral blood. The TCR comes from a man aged 25-45 years with COVID-19, enrolled during active disease. This CDR3 is CASSRAVSYNEQFF. DNA of the CDR3: TGCGCCAGCAGCCGGGCAGTAAGCTACAATGAGCAGTTCTTC.